This T cell receptor beta chain derives from a study of OX40 agonist ivuxolimab in advanced cancers. The table came from immunoSEQ multiplex PCR; TCRdb's copy has only in-frame clones and leaves some out. Seen here are just under 65,000 clones, almost 85% observed once, and the top ten hold roughly 9.2%. Germline V CDR1 and CDR2: SGHTA, FQGNSA. Trimming at V came to 3 bases and at J to 10 bases, leaving 5 bases not matched to a gene. The CDR3 loop spans 15 amino acids. J is TRBJ1-6 and V is TRBV7-2, with 11 bases matching TRBD1. The TCR was taken from an adult with an advanced solid tumor such as melanoma, head and neck, liver or kidney cancer. This specimen was CD4+ or CD8+ T cells sorted from blood, taken in a trial of the OX40 agonist ivuxolimab. CDR3 sequence reads: CASSFGQGAGSPLHF. Written as DNA, the CDR3 is TGTGCCAGCAGCTTTGGACAGGGGGCTGGGTCACCCCTCCACTTT.